The source of this TCR beta chain is a study of T cell responses to AZD1222 COVID-19 vaccine. Study-wide results and limits: Spike-specific TCR depth and breadth grew after two AZD1222 doses. Spike as a whole was targeted by vaccine-associated CD4 TCRs, dominant at 160-218 and 743-854. Baseline seropositivity characterized only a handful of AZD1222 recipients.

Measured with immunoSEQ multiplex PCR; TCRdb has only the in-frame clones, and not every one. This table holds 200,000 or so clones, over 85% found once. With respect to this clone: Its antigen is not known.

Deletions cut 3 bases from V and 3 bases from J, with 9 bases between. Germline assignment: CDR1 LGHDT and CDR2 YNNKEL (reference sequence). The CDR3 is 14 residues long. This specimen was peripheral blood, taken 28 days after the second AZD1222 dose. This chain connects TRBV3-1 (or the pseudogene TRBV3-2) to TRBJ1-5, with no clear D. This TCR derives from an adult who received the AZD1222 COVID-19 vaccine. CDR3 in amino acids: CASSHGGPNQPQHF. DNA for the CDR3: TGTGCCAGCAGCCATGGAGGACCCAATCAGCCCCAGCATTTT.